This T cell receptor (beta chain) was obtained from a study of a mutant IDH1 vaccine in newly diagnosed glioma (dated by TCRdb to the early 2020s). Describing the broader study: Vaccination was initiated 4-6 weeks after radiotherapy alone, or concurrently with temozolomide cycles in the chemotherapy-containing groups. Of the approximately 30 treated patients, about 62% were male and approximately 40% were female, and a mean age of 40.4 years was recorded. Prior to enrollment, standard therapy consisting of radiotherapy alone, temozolomide alone, or radiochemotherapy with temozolomide had been administered to patients, with the combination being received by most patients. The week-35 safety follow-up took place at visit V12, and the week-47 end of study took place at visit V13. Peripheral blood was collected at six visits: V03 (baseline), V05, V07, V10, V12 and V13. For exploratory analyses, 25 treated patients had longitudinal TCRB deep sequencing done wherever samples were available. Results the study describes overall, beyond this receptor: Pseudoprogression seemed to be unrelated to changes in the top peripheral T cell clonotypes found by TCRB sequencing. PBMC samples for TCRB deep sequencing were selected based on availability. Vaccine-induced immune responses across multiple MHC alleles were detected in 80% to 95% of patients. It was noted by the authors that analyses of patient blood samples could not be reproduced owing to sample limitations.

Points on this clone: Its antigen remains unidentified. No clone much larger than this one lies a single base away; base qualities are absent.

Library preparation employed the immunoSEQ multiplex PCR assay. Following the manufacturer's protocol, the hsTCRB Kit was used to amplify rearranged TCR beta chain sequences. Sequencing of TCRB libraries was carried out on an Illumina MiSeq. Per the source publication's procedure: The proprietary platform of the kit vendor was used for demultiplexing, trimming and gene mapping. TCRdb took this table from immuneACCESS and kept in-frame rearrangements with V and J called. Such tables lack part of the clones; where checked against another copy, unresolved V genes explain under half of the gap, and the rest is unexplained. The V and J calls and clone size were taken over from that table, and D and trimming were inferred from the DNA. The sample records about 94,000 clones, over 85% of which are singletons. The top ten constitute 0.6% to 0.95% of the sample. The time point label on this specimen signifies: week 47, end of study. Each vaccine dose, consisting of 300 ug of a 20-mer mutant IDH1 peptide in Montanide, was administered subcutaneously with topical imiquimod. Patients were given eight vaccinations, in weeks 1, 3, 5, 7, 11, 15, 19 and 23, which matched visits V03 through V10. All donors had newly diagnosed IDH1-mutant astrocytomas of WHO grade 3 or 4 that showed loss of nuclear ATRX. The samples were drawn from NOA16, a multicentre, single-arm, open-label phase I trial in Germany that tested a mutant IDH1 peptide vaccine in humans for the first time. Genomic DNA for TCRB sequencing was extracted from EDTA blood using the DNeasy Blood and Tissue Kit.

Trimming takes 7 bases from V and 4 bases from J, and the germline ends sit 12 bases apart. Reading from cysteine to phenylalanine, the CDR3 counts 13 amino acids. The only DNA kept is the CDR3, 39 bases in frame from the first base. Per the germline V gene (reference sequence), SGHKS is the CDR1 and YYEKEE is the CDR2. The chain employs TRBV5-5 and TRBJ1-5, with the D gene call left open. The source was PBMCs, collected from a glioma patient whose treatment included an IDH1 peptide vaccine. The clonotype comes from a woman between 50 and 59 years old with glioma. The bases read TGTGCCAGCGCTCCCCGGGCTAATCAGCCCCAGCATTTT. Its protein product is CASAPRANQPQHF.